Shown below are 14 T cell receptor beta chains from a single sample sequenced in a study of monozygotic twins with inflammatory bowel disease. TCRdb reworked the 5' RACE reads into one entry per CDR3 protein, no DNA. The repertoire shows 330,000 or so distinct CDR3 sequences; the top ten hold 2% to 2.5%. The sequencing sample was made of blood. The receptors originated from a human donor with ulcerative colitis or Crohn's disease, or a healthy co-twin of an affected twin (not recorded which).

The gene calls are TRBV7-2 and TRBJ1-6; the TRBD1 assignment by TCRdb is unverifiable without DNA. This CDR3 region has 13 residues. Germline CDR1 and CDR2: SGHTA and FQGNSA. The CDR3 region is CASSVSRESPLHF. The full variable domain, its missing parts supplied by reference TRBV7-2 and TRBJ1-6, is GAGVSQSPSNKVTEKGKDVELRCDPISGHTALYWYRQSLGQGLEFLIYFQGNSAPDKSGLPSDRFSAERTGGSVSTLTIQRTQQEDSAVYLCASSVSRESPLHFGNGTRLTVT.

The CDR3 loop reads CASSPSKSGAGGSSGYTF. V usage is TRBV2 and J usage is TRBJ1-2; the TCRdb call, TRBD1, lacks DNA for checking. This CDR3 has 18 residues. CDR1 is SNHLY, CDR2 FYNNEI, per germline.

This chain's CDR3 is CASSINAYQPQHF. The chain combines TRBV19 with TRBJ1-5. The CDR3 runs to 13 residues. Per germline, CDR1 LNHDA and CDR2 SQIVND (reference sequence).

V and J are TRBV6-5 and TRBJ2-1; TCRdb returns TRBD1, unconfirmable since there is no DNA. The CDR3 has 15 residues. The germline gives CDR1 MNHEY, CDR2 SVGAGI. CDR3 loop: CASRNGGTANNEQFF.

V usage is TRBV20-1 and J usage is TRBJ2-5; the D call of TRBD1 rests on TCRdb alone, since no DNA is present to check it. This CDR3 region has 13 residues. The germline gives CDR1 DFQATT, CDR2 SNEGSKA (reference sequence). This CDR3 is CSARPGGQETQYF.

The chain is built from TRBV7-2 and TRBJ2-7. The CDR3 length is 12 residues. From germline, CDR1 is SGHTA and CDR2 FQGNSA. CDR3 sequence reads: CASSFDLYEQYF.

The J gene is TRBJ2-7, the V gene TRBV29-1; TCRdb selects TRBD1, and the lack of DNA leaves this call unchecked. The germline gives CDR1 SQVTM, CDR2 ANQGSEA. There are 12 residues in the CDR3. The CDR3 spells CSVRTTTHEQYF.

This rearrangement joins TRBV10-2 to TRBJ2-1; TCRdb calls TRBD1, which cannot be checked without DNA. The CDR3 contains 14 residues. The germline V gene encodes CDR1 WSHSY and CDR2 SAAADI. CDR3 region: CASKDTPSYNEQFF.

V and J are TRBV4-1 and TRBJ1-5. Germline V gives CDR1 MGHRA, CDR2 YSYEKL. CDR3 length: 16 amino acids. CDR3 sequence reads: CASSQEEGLLNQPQHF.

The rearrangement uses TRBV5-1 and TRBJ2-7; TCRdb names TRBD1, which stays unverified in the absence of DNA. This CDR3 is built from 16 residues. Germline loops: CDR1 SGHRS, CDR2 YFSETQ. CDR3 sequence reads: CASSPRQGSRSYEQYF.

The chain joins TRBV27 to TRBJ2-5. Germline V gene sequence: CDR1 MNHEY, CDR2 SMNVEV (reference sequence). This CDR3 has 14 residues. CDR3 residues: CASSLMTDQETQYF.

The chain recombines TRBV7-9 with TRBJ1-1. CDR1 is SEHNR and CDR2 is FQNEAQ in the germline V gene (reference sequence). The CDR3 consists of 16 residues. CDR3: CASSLEGARKNTEAFF.

The chain is built from TRBV7-2 and TRBJ2-3; without DNA, the TCRdb call of TRBD2 cannot be checked. The CDR3 spans 17 residues. CDR1 and CDR2 (germline): SGHTA, FQGNSA. The CDR3 protein is CASSLRTSGTSTDTQYF.

The chain links TRBV5-5 to TRBJ2-7; without DNA, the TCRdb call of TRBD1 cannot be checked. This CDR3 spans 13 amino acids. CDR1 SGHKS and CDR2 YYEKEE come from the germline V gene (reference sequence). The CDR3 sequence: CASRPQGRYEQYF. Full variable domain (missing parts from reference TRBV5-5 and TRBJ2-7): DAGVTQSPTHLIKTRGQQVTLRCSPISGHKSVSWYQQVLGQGPQFIFQYYEKEERGRGNFPDRFSARQFPNYSSELNVNALLLGDSALYLCASRPQGRYEQYFGPGTRLTVT.